The 2 T cell receptor beta chains given below trace back to one sample, sequenced in a study of T cell responses to AZD1222 COVID-19 vaccine. TCRdb's copy holds only in-frame clones and misses some; the assay was immunoSEQ multiplex PCR. The top ten clones hold approximately 10% of a sample with about 120,000 clones, around 90% of them seen once. Source: peripheral blood, taken on day 0 of AZD1222 vaccination. The receptors come from an adult in good health.

This clone came up once. The gene calls are TRBV28 and TRBJ1-1; weak D call: TRBD1 (5 bases). The V end lost 2 bases, the J end lost 9 bases, and 7 bases lay between the germline ends. This CDR3 is 11 amino acids long. CDR1 MDHEN and CDR2 SYDVKM come from the germline V gene. The DNA of the CDR3 is TGTGCCAGCAGTTTAGAGGGACAAGCTTTCTTT. Protein product: CASSLEGQAFF.

The CDR3 reads CASSFGHRSYNEQFF. For the CDR3, the DNA is TGTGCCAGCAGCTTCGGTCACCGATCCTACAATGAGCAGTTCTTC. The chain has TRBV5-4 and TRBJ2-1; D uncertain. CDR1 is SGHNT, CDR2 YYREEE, per germline (reference sequence). Trimming left V 2 bases short and J 1 base short, with 10 bases between. The CDR3 runs 15 residues.